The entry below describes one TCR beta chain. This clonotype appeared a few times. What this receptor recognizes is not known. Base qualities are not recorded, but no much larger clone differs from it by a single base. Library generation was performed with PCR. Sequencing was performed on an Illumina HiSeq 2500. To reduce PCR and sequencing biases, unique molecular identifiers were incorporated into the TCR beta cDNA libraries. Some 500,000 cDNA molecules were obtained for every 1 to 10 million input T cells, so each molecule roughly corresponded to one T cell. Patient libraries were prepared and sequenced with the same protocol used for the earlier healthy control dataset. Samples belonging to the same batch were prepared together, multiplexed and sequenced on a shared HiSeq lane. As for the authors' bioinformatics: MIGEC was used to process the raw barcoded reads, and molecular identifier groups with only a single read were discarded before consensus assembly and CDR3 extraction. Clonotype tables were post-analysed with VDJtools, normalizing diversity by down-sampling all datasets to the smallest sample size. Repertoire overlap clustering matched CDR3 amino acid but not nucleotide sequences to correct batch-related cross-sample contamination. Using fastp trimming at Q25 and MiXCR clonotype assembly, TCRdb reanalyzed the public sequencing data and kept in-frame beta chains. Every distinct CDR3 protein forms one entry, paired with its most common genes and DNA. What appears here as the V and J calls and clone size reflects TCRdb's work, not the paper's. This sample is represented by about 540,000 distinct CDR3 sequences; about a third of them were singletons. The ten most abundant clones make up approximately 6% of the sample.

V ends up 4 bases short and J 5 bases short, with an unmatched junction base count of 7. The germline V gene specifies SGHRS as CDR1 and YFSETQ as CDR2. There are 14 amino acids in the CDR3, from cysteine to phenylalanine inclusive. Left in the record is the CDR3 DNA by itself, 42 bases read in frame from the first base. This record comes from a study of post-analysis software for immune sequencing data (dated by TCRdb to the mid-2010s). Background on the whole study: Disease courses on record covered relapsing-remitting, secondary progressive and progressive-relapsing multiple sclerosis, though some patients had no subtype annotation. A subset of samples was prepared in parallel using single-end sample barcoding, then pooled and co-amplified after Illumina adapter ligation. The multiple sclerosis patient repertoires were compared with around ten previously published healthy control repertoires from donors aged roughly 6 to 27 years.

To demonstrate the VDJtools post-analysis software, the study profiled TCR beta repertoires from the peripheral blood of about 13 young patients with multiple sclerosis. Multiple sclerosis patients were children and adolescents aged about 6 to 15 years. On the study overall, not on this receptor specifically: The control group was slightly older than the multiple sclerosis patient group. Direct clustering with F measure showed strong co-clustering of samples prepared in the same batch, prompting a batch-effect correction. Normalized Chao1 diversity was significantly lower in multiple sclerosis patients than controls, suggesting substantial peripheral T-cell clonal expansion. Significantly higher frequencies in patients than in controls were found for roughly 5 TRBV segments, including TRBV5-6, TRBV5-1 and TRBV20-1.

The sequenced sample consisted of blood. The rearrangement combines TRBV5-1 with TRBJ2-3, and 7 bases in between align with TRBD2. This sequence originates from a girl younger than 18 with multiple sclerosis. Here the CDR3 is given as CASSLGTNQDTQYF. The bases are TGCGCCAGCAGCCTGGGGACTAACCAAGATACGCAGTATTTT. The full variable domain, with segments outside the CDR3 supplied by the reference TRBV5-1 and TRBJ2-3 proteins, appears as KAGVTQTPRYLIKTRGQQVTLSCSPISGHRSVSWYQQTPGQGLQFLFEYFSETQRNKGNFPGRFSGRQFSNSRSEMNVSTLELGDSALYLCASSLGTNQDTQYFGPGTRLTVL.